This T cell receptor beta chain was sequenced in a study of cytomegalovirus exposure and HLA in healthy donors. Overall study context: There were approximately 400 genotyped donors. Of these, 75% to 90% fell in the genetic ancestry cluster associated with self-reported Caucasian donors.

Regarding the study as a whole: The investigators catalogued 164 TCR beta chains as cytomegalovirus-associated. CMV serostatus was the sole immune exposure data available.

A multiplex PCR was run with 60 Vbeta primers and 13 Jbeta primers. Assay: immunoSEQ multiplex PCR; the TCRdb copy retains only in-frame clones and omits some. In all, the sample yields around 64,000 clones. For this clone: The antigen remains unidentified.

Healthy people donating bone marrow made up the donors. Sequencing was carried out using PBMCs. The receptor's source is a female donor in good health and CMV-seropositive.

CDR3 residues: CAWSWGDTEAFF. CDR3 DNA sequence: TGTGCCTGGAGTTGGGGAGACACTGAAGCTTTCTTT. The V call is TRBV30, the J call TRBJ1-1; D is unresolved. The V end was cut by 2 bases, the J end by 3 bases, with 7 bases between. Germline lookup yields CDR1 GTSNPN and CDR2 SVGIG (reference sequence). The CDR3 spans 12 residues.